Below, one T cell receptor (beta chain) is given with its context. Its antigen is undetermined. With V trimmed by 0 bases and J by 12 bases, 5 bases remained unmatched. The CDR3 loop spans 13 amino acids. Looked up from germline, CDR1 is DFQATT and CDR2 is SNEGSKA (reference sequence). The sample comes from a study of T cells in Graves' hyperthyroidism and ophthalmopathy. Overall study results and limits: Most expanded thyroid clonotypes above 0.001 also appeared in blood.

TCR beta CDR3 regions were amplified from RNA. An initial round of RT-PCR targeting the TCR CDR3 relied on the HTBI primer set. Via MiXCR, TCRdb re-called the multiplex PCR reads, giving one row per CDR3 protein. The sample has about 640,000 distinct CDR3 sequences; under 25% are singletons. The specimen was blood. The chain recombines TRBV20-1 with TRBJ2-5, with TRBD2 matching 12 bases. The TCR comes from a man aged 25 to 45 with Graves' ophthalmopathy. The CDR3 protein is CSARDLAGGPEYF. The CDR3 bases are TGCAGTGCTAGAGATCTAGCGGGAGGGCCTGAGTACTTC.